These 3 T cell receptor beta chains came from one sample sequenced in a study of cytomegalovirus exposure and HLA in healthy donors. 60 Vbeta and 13 Jbeta primers were used in PCR. Clones were sequenced by immunoSEQ multiplex PCR, and TCRdb holds only the in-frame ones, with some missing. This table holds roughly 34,000 clones, approximately 80% found once. Sequencing was done on a sample of PBMCs. These receptors all come from a male donor in good health and CMV-seronegative.

This clone was recorded once. The gene calls are TRBV6-5 and TRBJ1-2; D remains unclear. V was shortened by 5 bases and J by 2 bases, with 12 bases between the two germline ends. This CDR3 comprises 14 residues. The germline CDR1 and CDR2 sequences are MNHEY and SVGAGI. The CDR3 DNA reads as TGTGCCAGCAGTCCCCGCACGGAGAACTATGGCTACACCTTC. Protein: CASSPRTENYGYTF.

The V call is TRBV6-1, the J call TRBJ1-4; TRBD1 might be the D (5 bases). There are 15 residues in the CDR3. The germline V gene encodes CDR1 MNHNS and CDR2 SASEGT. V gave up 6 bases and J gave up 6 bases, with 17 bases separating them. CDR3 in DNA: TGTGCCAGCAGCCCCGTCAGGGTGTCGTATGAAAAACTGTTTTTT. Translating it yields CASSPVRVSYEKLFF.

There are a few counts of this clone. The CDR3 loop reads CASSPLYVGGATEAFF. CDR3 bases: TGTGCCAGCAGCCCCCTGTACGTAGGGGGGGCTACTGAAGCTTTCTTT. The chain couples TRBV9 to TRBJ1-1; possibly TRBD1 for D (6 bases). The ends were cut back, 4 bases at V and 5 bases at J, with 21 bases in the middle. The CDR3 covers 16 residues. The germline V gene encodes CDR1 SGDLS and CDR2 YYNGEE.